Shown below are 21 T cell receptor beta chains from a single sample sequenced in a study of T cells in narcolepsy. Only in-frame clones appear in the TCRdb table, and some are missing; sequencing was by immunoSEQ multiplex PCR. The table lists tens of thousands of clones, approximately 89% of them singletons, with under 1.5% in the top ten. Sequenced input: CD45RA- memory CD4+ T cells from PBMCs. The receptors derive from a human donor with narcolepsy.

In its sample, this clone was seen once. The chain uses TRBV5-1 and TRBJ2-3, with D unresolved. The CDR3 sequence is 11 residues long. Trimming left V 5 bases short and J 1 base short, with 2 bases between. Per the germline V gene, CDR1 is SGHRS and CDR2 is YFSETQ. For the CDR3, the DNA is TGCGCCAGCAGAGGCACAGATACGCAGTATTTT. Its protein is CASRGTDTQYF.

The count of this clone is one. Its ends do not fully match the called genes, so a read error is possible. V and J are TRBV7-7 and TRBJ2-2, with unresolved D. CDR1 and CDR2 from the germline V gene are SSHAT and FNYEAQ (reference sequence). The CDR3 runs to 13 residues. CDR3 region: CASSRSDTGELFF. CDR3 coding DNA: TGTGCTAGCAGCAGGTCGGACACCGGGGAGCTGTTTTTT.

The V gene is TRBV19, the J gene TRBJ1-1, with D unresolved. The V gene's germline CDR1 is LNHDA and CDR2 SQIVND (reference sequence). The CDR3 contains 15 residues. V lost 0 bases and J 2 bases, leaving 10 bases between the germline ends. The CDR3 loop is CASSIDSGANTEAFF. CDR3 sequence (DNA): TGTGCCAGTAGTATAGATTCGGGAGCCAACACTGAAGCTTTCTTT.

In this sample, this clone turned up once. One junction end disagrees with the germline gene, perhaps due to a read error. The CDR3 protein is CASSLAGVNIEAFF. In DNA, the CDR3 is TGTGCCAGCAGCTTAGCAGGGGTGAACATTGAAGCTTTCTTT. V usage is TRBV7-2 and J usage is TRBJ1-1, with a possible D match to TRBD1 (5 bases). Germline V gives CDR1 SGHTA, CDR2 FQGNSA. This CDR3 has 14 amino acids.

V and J are TRBV6-4 and TRBJ1-5; TRBD1 is a possible D gene (6 bases). This CDR3 spans 15 amino acids. Deletions cut 7 bases from V and 6 bases from J, with 19 bases between. In germline, CDR1 is MRHNA, CDR2 SNTAGT. CDR3 in DNA: TGTGCCAGCATACTGGGGCCAGGGGCGTTTCAGCCCCAGCATTTT. Protein: CASILGPGAFQPQHF.

The J gene is TRBJ2-6, the V gene TRBV18; D is unclear. The CDR3 loop spans 15 amino acids. The ends were cut back, 3 bases at V and 4 bases at J, with 10 bases in the middle. Germline CDR1 KGHSH, CDR2 LQKENI. The CDR3 loop reads CASSPSASGANVLTF. As DNA, the CDR3 is TGTGCCAGCTCACCCTCAGCCTCGGGGGCCAACGTCCTGACTTTC.

This clone was seen only once. The chain carries TRBV18 and TRBJ2-7; D gene ambiguous. CDR3 length: 12 amino acids. Trimming shortened V by 3 bases and J by 0 bases, and 3 bases separated the two germline ends. Germline V gene data show CDR1 as KGHSH and CDR2 as LQKENI. The CDR3 loop is CASSPSSYEQYF. The CDR3 DNA is TGTGCCAGCTCACCTAGCTCCTACGAGCAGTACTTC.

The rearrangement links TRBV30 to TRBJ2-4; D may correspond to TRBD1 or TRBD2 (5 bases each). V dropped 5 bases and J dropped 3 bases, with 11 bases sitting between them. The CDR3 has 13 amino acids. Germline V gives CDR1 GTSNPN, CDR2 SVGIG (reference sequence). CDR3: CAWDPRGKNIQYF. The CDR3 DNA is TGTGCCTGGGACCCGAGGGGCAAAAACATTCAGTACTTC.

The chain couples TRBV9 to TRBJ2-1; D is perhaps TRBD2 (7 bases). CDR3 length: 16 amino acids. V dropped 0 bases and J dropped 5 bases, with 15 bases sitting between them. Germline lookup yields CDR1 SGDLS and CDR2 YYNGEE. DNA of the CDR3: TGTGCCAGCAGCGTAGAGGGGGGGAGTAGAAACAATGAGCAGTTCTTC. As protein: CASSVEGGSRNNEQFF.

This chain connects TRBV9 to TRBJ1-5, with TRBD1 identical over 9 bases. There are 15 residues in the CDR3. With V trimmed by 4 bases and J by 7 bases, 9 bases remained unmatched. In germline, CDR1 is SGDLS, CDR2 YYNGEE. The CDR3 region has the DNA TGTGCCAGCAGCACAAGGACAGGGGAGAAACAGCCCCAGCATTTT. Translated, it gives CASSTRTGEKQPQHF.

In this sample, this clone turned up a few times. The chain couples TRBV5-1 to TRBJ2-1, with TRBD2 matching 11 bases. Germline trimming cut 2 bases from V and 10 bases from J; bases unmatched to any gene: 8. Germline V gene data show CDR1 as SGHRS and CDR2 as YFSETQ. The CDR3 spans 15 residues. CDR3 loop: CASSFISGGAQEQFF. In DNA form, the CDR3 reads TGCGCCAGCAGCTTTATTAGCGGGGGGGCCCAGGAGCAGTTCTTC.

This clone was detected a few times. This chain links TRBV6-1 with TRBJ1-6; 7 bases agree with TRBD1. This CDR3 has 14 amino acids. Germline V lookup: CDR1 MNHNS, CDR2 SASEGT. With 3 bases clipped from V and 9 bases from J, the junction kept 5 bases outside the gene matches. In nucleotides, the CDR3 is TGTGCCAGCAGTGACAGAGGGGGCGGTTCACCCCTCCACTTT. Its protein product is CASSDRGGGSPLHF.

The V call is TRBV6-5, the J call TRBJ2-1; D call uncertain. Germline values: CDR1 MNHEY, CDR2 SVGAGI. V lost 2 bases and J lost 7, with 15 bases in between. This CDR3 spans 15 amino acids. The CDR3: CASSYRATGWNEQFF. In DNA, the CDR3 is TGTGCCAGCAGTTACAGGGCTACCGGGTGGAATGAGCAGTTCTTC.

J is TRBJ2-1 and V is TRBV25-1; D unclear. Per the germline V gene, CDR1 is MGHDK and CDR2 is SYGVNS. With 3 bases removed from V and 9 bases from J, the gap between germline ends came to 9 bases. The CDR3 is 12 residues long. CDR3 loop: CASSDPPAEQFF. DNA of the CDR3: TGTGCCAGCAGTGACCCGCCCGCTGAGCAGTTCTTC.

The genes are TRBV30 and TRBJ1-2; perhaps TRBD1 as D (6 bases). Deletions cut 7 bases from V and 0 bases from J, with 12 bases between. The germline gives CDR1 GTSNPN, CDR2 SVGIG (reference sequence). The CDR3 sequence is 13 residues long. CDR3 in DNA: TGTGCCTCCCGGGACACCACTAACTATGGCTACACCTTC. Encoded protein: CASRDTTNYGYTF.

The chain employs TRBV2 and TRBJ1-1; TRBD1 aligns across 7 bases. Germline values: CDR1 SNHLY, CDR2 FYNNEI. Trimming cost V 8 bases and J 5 bases; bases outside gene matches: 8. The CDR3 runs to 13 residues. CDR3 sequence (DNA): TGTGCCAGCGGGGACAGACTTACAACTGAAGCTTTCTTT. Its translation is CASGDRLTTEAFF.

The V call is TRBV7-8, the J call TRBJ2-5; maybe TRBD2 (6 bases). The CDR3 has 16 amino acids. The germline V gene has CDR1 SGHVS and CDR2 FQNEAQ. V lost 2 bases to trimming and J lost 5 bases, with 18 bases between them. Here the CDR3 DNA reads TGTGCCAGCAGCTTATCGCCCGATGAGGGGAGGGAGACCCAGTACTTC. It specifies CASSLSPDEGRETQYF.

CDR3 residues: CASRARGRDEQFF. Written as DNA, the CDR3 is TGTGCCAGCAGGGCACGCGGTAGGGATGAGCAGTTCTTC. The chain joins TRBV7-8 to TRBJ2-1; D remains unclear. The CDR3 length is 13 residues. The V end was cut by 6 bases, the J end by 8 bases, with 14 bases between. The germline gives CDR1 SGHVS, CDR2 FQNEAQ.

The rearrangement links TRBV19 to TRBJ2-6; 12 positions match TRBD2. The length of the CDR3 is 17 residues. Germline trimming cut 5 bases from V and 0 bases from J; bases unmatched to any gene: 2. Germline V CDR1 and CDR2: LNHDA, SQIVND (reference sequence). The CDR3 here is CASSLLAGGSGANVLTF. CDR3 DNA sequence: TGTGCCAGTAGTTTACTAGCGGGAGGCTCTGGGGCCAACGTCCTGACTTTC.

The chain carries TRBV19 and TRBJ2-6; D unclear. CDR3 length: 16 residues. Trimming shortened V by 6 bases and J by 1 base, and 13 bases separated the two germline ends. Germline CDR1 and CDR2: LNHDA and SQIVND (reference sequence). The CDR3 coding sequence is TGTGCCAGTAGAATGGACGGTTTATCTGGGGCCAACGTCCTGACTTTC. Amino acid sequence: CASRMDGLSGANVLTF.

This clone was picked up a small number of times. The rearrangement uses TRBV7-2 and TRBJ2-5; 7 bases line up with TRBD2. This CDR3 is 14 amino acids long. CDR1 and CDR2 (germline): SGHTA, FQGNSA. J was trimmed by 4 bases and V by 2 bases; bases with no gene match: 4. The CDR3 coding sequence is TGTGCCAGCAGCTTAACCGGGGGGTCAGAGACCCAGTACTTC. Amino acid sequence: CASSLTGGSETQYF.